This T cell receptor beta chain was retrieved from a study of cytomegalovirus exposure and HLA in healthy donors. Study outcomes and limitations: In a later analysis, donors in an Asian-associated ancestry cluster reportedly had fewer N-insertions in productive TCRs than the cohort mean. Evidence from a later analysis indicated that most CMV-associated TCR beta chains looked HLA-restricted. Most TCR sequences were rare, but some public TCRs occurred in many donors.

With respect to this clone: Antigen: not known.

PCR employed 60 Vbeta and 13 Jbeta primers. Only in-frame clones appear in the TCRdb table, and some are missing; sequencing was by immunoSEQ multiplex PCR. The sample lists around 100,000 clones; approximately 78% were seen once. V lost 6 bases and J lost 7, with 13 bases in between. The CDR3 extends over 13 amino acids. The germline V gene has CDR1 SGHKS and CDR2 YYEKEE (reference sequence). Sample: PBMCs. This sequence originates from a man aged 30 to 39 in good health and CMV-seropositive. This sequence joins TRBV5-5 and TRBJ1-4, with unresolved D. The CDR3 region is CASTTGPSEKLFF. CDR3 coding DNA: TGTGCCAGCACTACTGGCCCTAGTGAAAAACTGTTTTTT.